The rows below give T cell receptor beta chains drawn from one sample of a study of cytomegalovirus exposure and HLA in healthy donors. Repertoires were generated with immunoSEQ multiplex PCR, while TCRdb's copy carries only in-frame clones and drops some. The repertoire table contains roughly 100,000 clones. Source material: PBMCs. All receptors derive from a man between 45 and 60 years old in good health and CMV-seronegative. CDR3s include the opening cysteine and the closing phenylalanine or tryptophan. The D gene is left open where the match is weak.

v_gene,j_gene,d_gene,CDR3nt,CDR3aa
TRBV4-1,TRBJ2-7,TRBD1,TGCGCCAGCAGCCAAGAAAGGCAGGGGGCGCTTTACGAGCAGTACTTC,CASSQERQGALYEQYF
TRBV6-5,TRBJ1-1,-,TGTGCCAGCAGTGCACGGACAGAGAACACTGAAGCTTTCTTT,CASSARTENTEAFF
TRBV5-1,TRBJ1-3,-,TGCGCCAGCAGCTTGTCAATTGACAGCGCTTCCCCCCGTGGAAACACCATATATTTT,CASSLSIDSASPRGNTIYF
TRBV29-1,TRBJ1-4,TRBD1,TGCAGCGTTGGACAGGGAGTTGAAAAACTGTTTTTT,CSVGQGVEKLFF
TRBV7-9,TRBJ1-1,-,TGTGCCAGCCAACTTCTAACCATGAACACTGAAGCTTTCTTT,CASQLLTMNTEAFF
TRBV5-1,TRBJ2-1,TRBD1,TGCGCCAGCAGCACGGGACAGTACAATGAGCAGTTCTTC,CASSTGQYNEQFF
TRBV7-2,TRBJ2-3,-,TGTGCCAGCAGCCCGAGCGGGCGGAGGAGGGTTGCAGATACGCAGTATTTT,CASSPSGRRRVADTQYF
TRBV7-2,TRBJ1-6,-,TGTGCCAGCAGTAATCAAGGGGGGGTTTATTCACCCCTCCACTTT,CASSNQGGVYSPLHF
TRBV11-3,TRBJ2-3,-,TGTGCCAGCTCGAGGGCCAGAGCCCTCCCAGATACGCAGTATTTT,CASSRARALPDTQYF
TRBV18,TRBJ1-4,-,TGTGCCAGCTCACCACTTCAGGGTGCTAATGAAAAACTGTTTTTT,CASSPLQGANEKLFF
TRBV4-3,TRBJ2-1,-,TGCGCCAGCAGCCAAGATAGGACTAGAGGGACACTTTACAATGAGCAGTTCTTC,CASSQDRTRGTLYNEQFF
TRBV5-8,TRBJ2-7,-,TGTGCCAGCAGCTTTGCCCGGACAGCCCACGAGCAGTACTTC,CASSFARTAHEQYF
TRBV7-2,TRBJ1-1,-,TGTGCCAGCAGCTTACCATGGGGGGCGGGGGGATTGAACACTGAAGCTTTCTTT,CASSLPWGAGGLNTEAFF
TRBV14,TRBJ1-1,-,TGTGCCAGCAGCCAAGATCTCTCCGGGAACACTGAAGCTTTCTTT,CASSQDLSGNTEAFF
TRBV7-6,TRBJ1-4,-,TGTGCCAGCAGCTTAGAAACGAGGACAACTAATGAAAAACTGTTTTTT,CASSLETRTTNEKLFF
TRBV5-4,TRBJ2-1,TRBD2,TGTGCCAGCAGCTTGCGGGCGGGAGCTTCAAACAATGAGCAGTTCTTC,CASSLRAGASNNEQFF
TRBV4-2,TRBJ2-7,-,TGTGCCAGCAGCCAAGATCGTAGCAGCTACGAGCAGTACTTC,CASSQDRSSYEQYF
TRBV19,TRBJ2-3,-,TGTGCCAGTAGTATCCAGCGGGATACGCAGTATTTT,CASSIQRDTQYF
TRBV2,TRBJ1-2,-,TGTGCCAGCAGTGACGACAGCACCACCTATGGCTACACCTTC,CASSDDSTTYGYTF
TRBV7-9,TRBJ1-2,-,TGTGCCAGCAGCTCCCCGGGGGGGGACTATGGCTACACCTTC,CASSSPGGDYGYTF
TRBV15,TRBJ2-7,-,TGTGCCACCAGCAGAGACGGGGGGCGCACGGGCGAGCAGTACTTC,CATSRDGGRTGEQYF
TRBV4-2,TRBJ2-1,TRBD1,TGTGCCAGTGATACAGGGGGTACCCGCAATGAGCAGTTCTTC,CASDTGGTRNEQFF
TRBV5-8,TRBJ2-6,-,TGTGCCAGCAGGATAATCCGGGACACCAACGTCCTGACTTTC,CASRIIRDTNVLTF
TRBV2,TRBJ2-2,-,TGTGCCAGCAGTGCGCACGCCAGGCGCACCGGGGAGCTGTTTTTT,CASSAHARRTGELFF
TRBV27,TRBJ2-2,TRBD1,TGTGCCAGCAGGCCGCTGGACAGGGGGCTTGGTACCGGGGAGCTGTTTTTT,CASRPLDRGLGTGELFF
TRBV5-4,TRBJ2-7,TRBD1,TGTGCCAGCAGCTGGGGACAGGGCTACGAGCAGTACTTC,CASSWGQGYEQYF
TRBV28,TRBJ1-5,-,TGTGCCAGCCGCTCACAAACTAGCAATCAGCCCCAGCATTTT,CASRSQTSNQPQHF
TRBV6-5,TRBJ1-1,TRBD1,TGTGCCAGCAGAGAATCAGGGGGCACTGAAGCTTTCTTT,CASRESGGTEAFF
TRBV27,TRBJ2-1,TRBD2,TGTGCCAGCAGTCCCGACACACCGGGACTAGCGAATGAGCAGTTCTTC,CASSPDTPGLANEQFF
TRBV7-9,TRBJ2-2,-,TGTGCCAGCAGCCTCCTAAACACCGGGGAGCTGTTTTTT,CASSLLNTGELFF
TRBV5-1,TRBJ1-1,TRBD1,TGCGCCAGCAGCTGGGGACAGATGAACACTGAAGCTTTCTTT,CASSWGQMNTEAFF
TRBV7-9,TRBJ2-7,TRBD2,TGTGCCAGCAGCCCAAATACCCGGACTAGCCGAGGAGATATCGAGCAGTACTTC,CASSPNTRTSRGDIEQYF
TRBV7-2,TRBJ1-1,-,TGTGCCAGCAGCTTAGGGTTAGCAGCTTTCTTT,CASSLGLAAFF
TRBV10-3,TRBJ2-2,TRBD2,TGTGCCATCGCCCGGGGACTAGCGGGAGGAAATGGGGACACCGGGGAGCTGTTTTTT,CAIARGLAGGNGDTGELFF
TRBV2,TRBJ1-5,TRBD1,TGTGCCAGCAGTGCCGGGACAGGGATCAATCAGCCCCAGCATTTT,CASSAGTGINQPQHF
TRBV18,TRBJ1-3,-,TGTGCCAGCTCACCAATAGGAGGCTCTGGAAACACCATATATTTT,CASSPIGGSGNTIYF
TRBV9,TRBJ1-2,-,TGTGCCAGCAGCGTAGACACGGGTATCGGCGGCTACACCTTC,CASSVDTGIGGYTF
TRBV5-6,TRBJ1-5,-,TGTGCCAGCAGCTTGGGGCGTCAGGGCCAGCCCCAGCATTTT,CASSLGRQGQPQHF
TRBV7-8,TRBJ1-2,TRBD1,TGTGCCAGCAGCTTAGTACAGGGGGCAGGCTACACCTTC,CASSLVQGAGYTF
TRBV14,TRBJ1-2,-,TGTGCCAGCAGCCAAGTAACAGGAAACTATGGCTACACCTTC,CASSQVTGNYGYTF
TRBV9,TRBJ2-1,TRBD2,TGTGCCAGCACTGTAGCGGGGGGGGCCTACAATGAGCAGTTCTTC,CASTVAGGAYNEQFF
TRBV6-6,TRBJ2-1,TRBD2,TGTGCCAGCAGTTACCCCTTAGCGGGGGGGCACAATGAGCAGTTCTTC,CASSYPLAGGHNEQFF
TRBV2,TRBJ2-7,TRBD2,TGTGCCAGCAGTGAGATAGCGGGCTCAGGACACGAGCAGTACTTC,CASSEIAGSGHEQYF
TRBV19,TRBJ1-5,-,TGTGCCAGTAGTATAGGGGGCCCCGGGAGGGGACCCCAGCATTTT,CASSIGGPGRGPQHF
TRBV5-1,TRBJ1-4,-,TGCGCCAGCAGCTTGGATGCAGGGGTGGATGAAAAACTGTTTTTT,CASSLDAGVDEKLFF
TRBV5-4,TRBJ1-2,TRBD1,TGTGCCAGCAGCTTCCCTTCTTTAAGGGGGCAAGGCTACACCTTC,CASSFPSLRGQGYTF
TRBV7-2,TRBJ2-7,TRBD1,TGTGCCAGCAGCTTAGCGGGGACAGCGGTCTACGAGCAGTACTTC,CASSLAGTAVYEQYF
TRBV25-1,TRBJ2-1,-,TGTGCCAGCAGTGTCGGGAGCTTTCACAATGAGCAGTTCTTC,CASSVGSFHNEQFF
TRBV27,TRBJ1-2,TRBD1,TGTGCCAGCAGTTCTCCGGGACAGGGAATGGCTGGCTACACCTTC,CASSSPGQGMAGYTF
TRBV2,TRBJ1-4,-,TGTGCCAGCACCCAATCGGGCCAGGGAAGGTGGGGTGAAAAACTGTTTTTT,CASTQSGQGRWGEKLFF
TRBV19,TRBJ2-1,-,TGTGCCAGTAGTATAGGGCGGGACCGGCGTGGTGAGCAGTTCTTC,CASSIGRDRRGEQFF